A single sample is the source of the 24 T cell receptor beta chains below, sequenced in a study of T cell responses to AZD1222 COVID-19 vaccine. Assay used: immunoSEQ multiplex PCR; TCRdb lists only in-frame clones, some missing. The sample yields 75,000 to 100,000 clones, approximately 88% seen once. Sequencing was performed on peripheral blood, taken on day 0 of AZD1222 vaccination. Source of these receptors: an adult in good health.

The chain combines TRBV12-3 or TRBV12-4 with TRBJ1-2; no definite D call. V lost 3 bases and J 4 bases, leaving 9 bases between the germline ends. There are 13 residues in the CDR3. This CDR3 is CASSFGEFYGYTF. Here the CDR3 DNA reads TGTGCCAGCAGTTTTGGGGAGTTCTATGGCTACACCTTC.

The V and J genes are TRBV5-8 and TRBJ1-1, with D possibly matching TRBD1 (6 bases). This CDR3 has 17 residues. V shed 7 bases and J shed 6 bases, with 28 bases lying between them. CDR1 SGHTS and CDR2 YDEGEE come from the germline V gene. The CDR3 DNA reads TGTGCCAGCTCCCCCGTCAGCTCGGGGGCACGTTACGCTGAAGCTTTCTTT. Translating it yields CASSPVSSGARYAEAFF.

CDR3 DNA sequence: TGTGCCAGCAGTGACGGGGACAGGGAAAGAGGACAGCCCCAGCATTTT. It translates to CASSDGDRERGQPQHF. The V and J genes are TRBV2 and TRBJ1-5, with TRBD1 matching over 9 bases. CDR3 size: 16 residues. The germline gives CDR1 SNHLY, CDR2 FYNNEI. J gave up 7 bases and V 3 bases, and 10 bases lay outside the gene matches.

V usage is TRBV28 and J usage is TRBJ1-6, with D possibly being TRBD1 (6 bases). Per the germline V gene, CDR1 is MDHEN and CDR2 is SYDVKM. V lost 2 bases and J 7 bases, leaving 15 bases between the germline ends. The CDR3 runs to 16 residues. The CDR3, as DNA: TGTGCCAGCAGTTTAAACCCAGGGGCCCTGAATTCACCCCTCCACTTT. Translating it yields CASSLNPGALNSPLHF.

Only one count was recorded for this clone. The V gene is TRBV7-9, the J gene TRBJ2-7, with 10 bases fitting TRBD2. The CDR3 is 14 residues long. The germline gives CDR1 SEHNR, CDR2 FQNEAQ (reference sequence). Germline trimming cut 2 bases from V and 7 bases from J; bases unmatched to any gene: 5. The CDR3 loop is CASSLLAGVGEQYF. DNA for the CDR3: TGTGCCAGCAGCTTACTAGCGGGAGTAGGAGAGCAGTACTTC.

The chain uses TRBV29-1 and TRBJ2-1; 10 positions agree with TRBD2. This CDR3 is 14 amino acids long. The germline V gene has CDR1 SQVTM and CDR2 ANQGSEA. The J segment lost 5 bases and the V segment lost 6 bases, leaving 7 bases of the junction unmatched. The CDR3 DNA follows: TGCAGCGTCCAACTAGCGGGGCCTAACAATGAGCAGTTCTTC. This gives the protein CSVQLAGPNNEQFF.

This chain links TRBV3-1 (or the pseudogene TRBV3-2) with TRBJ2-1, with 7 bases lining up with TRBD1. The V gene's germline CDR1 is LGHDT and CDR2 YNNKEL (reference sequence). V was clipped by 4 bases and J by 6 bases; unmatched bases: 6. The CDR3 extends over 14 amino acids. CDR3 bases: TGTGCCAGCAGCCTTCCTTCAGGGGGCAATGAGCAGTTCTTC. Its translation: CASSLPSGGNEQFF.

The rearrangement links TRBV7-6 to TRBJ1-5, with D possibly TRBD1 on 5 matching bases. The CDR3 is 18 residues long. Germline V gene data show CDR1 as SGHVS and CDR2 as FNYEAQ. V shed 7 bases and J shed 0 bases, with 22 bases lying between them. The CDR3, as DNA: TGTGCCAGCACTCGGCGGGAGGGACTCCAACCTAGCAATCAGCCCCAGCATTTT. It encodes CASTRREGLQPSNQPQHF.

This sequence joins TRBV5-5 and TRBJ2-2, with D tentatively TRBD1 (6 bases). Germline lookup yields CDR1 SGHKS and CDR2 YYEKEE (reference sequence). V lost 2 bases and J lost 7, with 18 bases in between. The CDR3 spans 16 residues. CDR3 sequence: CASSLDTGWWGGELFF. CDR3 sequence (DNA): TGTGCCAGCAGCTTAGATACAGGGTGGTGGGGCGGGGAGCTGTTTTTT.

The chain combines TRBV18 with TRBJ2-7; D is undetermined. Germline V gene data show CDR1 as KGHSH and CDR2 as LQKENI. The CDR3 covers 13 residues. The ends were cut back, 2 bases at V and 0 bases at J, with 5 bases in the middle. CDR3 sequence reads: CASSPSASYEQYF. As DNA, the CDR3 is TGTGCCAGCTCACCATCAGCCTCCTACGAGCAGTACTTC. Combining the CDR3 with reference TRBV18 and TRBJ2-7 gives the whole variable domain NAGVMQNPRHLVRRRGQEARLRCSPMKGHSHVYWYRQLPEEGLKFMVYLQKENIIDESGMPKERFSAEFPKEGPSILRIQQVVRGDSAAYFCASSPSASYEQYFGPGTRLTVT.

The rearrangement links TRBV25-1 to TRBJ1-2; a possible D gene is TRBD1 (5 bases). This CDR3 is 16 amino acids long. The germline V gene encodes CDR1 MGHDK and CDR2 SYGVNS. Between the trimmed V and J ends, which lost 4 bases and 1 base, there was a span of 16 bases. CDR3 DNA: TGTGCCAGCAGTGGATTCGGTGGACAACGTAACTATGGCTACACCTTC. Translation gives CASSGFGGQRNYGYTF.

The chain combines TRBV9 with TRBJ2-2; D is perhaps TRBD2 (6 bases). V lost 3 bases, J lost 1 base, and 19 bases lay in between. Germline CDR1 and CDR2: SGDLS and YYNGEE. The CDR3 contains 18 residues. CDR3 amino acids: CASSGGPPREKNTGELFF. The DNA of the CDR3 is TGTGCCAGCAGCGGAGGACCTCCCCGGGAGAAGAACACCGGGGAGCTGTTTTTT.

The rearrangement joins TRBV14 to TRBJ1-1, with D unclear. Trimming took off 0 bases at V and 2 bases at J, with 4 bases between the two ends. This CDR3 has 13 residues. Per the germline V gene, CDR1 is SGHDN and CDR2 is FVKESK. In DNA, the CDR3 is TGTGCCAGCAGCCAAGAACGCAACACTGAAGCTTTCTTT. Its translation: CASSQERNTEAFF.

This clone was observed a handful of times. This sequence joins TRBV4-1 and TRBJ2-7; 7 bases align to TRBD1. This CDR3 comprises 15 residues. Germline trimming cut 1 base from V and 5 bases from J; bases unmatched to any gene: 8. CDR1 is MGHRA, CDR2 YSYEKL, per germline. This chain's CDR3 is CASSQALDRDNEQYF. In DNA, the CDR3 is TGCGCCAGCAGCCAAGCCCTAGACAGGGACAACGAGCAGTACTTC.

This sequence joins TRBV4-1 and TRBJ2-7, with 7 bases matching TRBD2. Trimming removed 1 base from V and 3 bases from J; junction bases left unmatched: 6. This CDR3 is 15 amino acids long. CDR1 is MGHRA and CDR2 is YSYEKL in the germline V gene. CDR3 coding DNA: TGCGCCAGCAGCCAAGTAATTGGCGGGAGCTACGAGCAGTACTTC. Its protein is CASSQVIGGSYEQYF.

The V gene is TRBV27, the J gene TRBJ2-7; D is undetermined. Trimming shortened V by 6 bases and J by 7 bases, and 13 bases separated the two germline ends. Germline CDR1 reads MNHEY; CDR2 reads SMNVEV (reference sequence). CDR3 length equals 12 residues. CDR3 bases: TGTGCCAGCAGCCAAAGCCAGATGGAGCAGTACTTC. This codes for CASSQSQMEQYF.

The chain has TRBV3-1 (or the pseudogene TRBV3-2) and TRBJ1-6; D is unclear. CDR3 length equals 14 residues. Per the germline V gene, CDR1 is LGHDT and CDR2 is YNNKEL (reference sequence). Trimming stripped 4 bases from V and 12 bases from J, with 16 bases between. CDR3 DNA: TGTGCCAGCAGCCGAACGCCACGGCGAGAACCCCTCCACTTT. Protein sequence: CASSRTPRREPLHF.

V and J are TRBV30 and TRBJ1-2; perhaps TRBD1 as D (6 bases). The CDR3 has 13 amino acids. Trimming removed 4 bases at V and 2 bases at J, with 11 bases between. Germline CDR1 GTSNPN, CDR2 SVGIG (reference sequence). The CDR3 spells CAWMEGGNYGYTF. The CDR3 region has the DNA TGTGCCTGGATGGAGGGGGGCAACTATGGCTACACCTTC.

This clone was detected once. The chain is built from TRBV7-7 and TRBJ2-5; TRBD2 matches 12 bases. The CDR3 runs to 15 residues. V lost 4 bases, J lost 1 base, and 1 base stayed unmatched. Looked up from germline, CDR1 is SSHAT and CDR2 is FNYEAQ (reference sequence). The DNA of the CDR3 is TGTGCCAGCAGCTCGACTAGCGGGAGCCAAGAGACCCAGTACTTC. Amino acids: CASSSTSGSQETQYF. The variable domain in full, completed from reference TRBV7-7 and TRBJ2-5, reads GAGVSQSPRYKVTKRGQDVTLRCDPISSHATLYWYQQALGQGPEFLTYFNYEAQPDKSGLPSDRFSAERPEGSISTLTIQRTEQRDSAMYRCASSSTSGSQETQYFGPGTRLLVL.

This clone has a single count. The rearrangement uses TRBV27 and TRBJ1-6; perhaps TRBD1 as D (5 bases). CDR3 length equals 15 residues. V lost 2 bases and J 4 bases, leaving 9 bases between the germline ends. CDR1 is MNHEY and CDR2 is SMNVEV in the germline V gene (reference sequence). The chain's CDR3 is CASSLRGGYNSPLHF. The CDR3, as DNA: TGTGCCAGCAGTTTAAGGGGAGGTTATAATTCACCCCTCCACTTT.

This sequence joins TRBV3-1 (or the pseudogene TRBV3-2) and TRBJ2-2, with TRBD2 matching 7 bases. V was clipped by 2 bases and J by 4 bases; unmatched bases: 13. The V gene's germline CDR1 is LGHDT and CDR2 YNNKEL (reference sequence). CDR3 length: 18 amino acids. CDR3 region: CASSQSARLAEFTGELFF. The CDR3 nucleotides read TGTGCCAGCAGCCAATCTGCAAGGCTAGCGGAATTCACCGGGGAGCTGTTTTTT.

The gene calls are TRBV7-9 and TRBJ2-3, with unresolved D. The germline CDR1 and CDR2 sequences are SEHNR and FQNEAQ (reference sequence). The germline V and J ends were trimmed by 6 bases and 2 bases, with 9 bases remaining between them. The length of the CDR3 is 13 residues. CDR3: CASSPLVTDTQYF. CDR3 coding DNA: TGTGCCAGCAGTCCTTTGGTCACAGATACGCAGTATTTT.

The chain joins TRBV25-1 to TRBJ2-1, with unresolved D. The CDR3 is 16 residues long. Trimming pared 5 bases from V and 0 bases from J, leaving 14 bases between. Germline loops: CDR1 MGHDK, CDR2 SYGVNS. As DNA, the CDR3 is TGTGCCAGCAGTAGCTCTAGGGCAAGCTCCTACAATGAGCAGTTCTTC. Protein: CASSSSRASSYNEQFF. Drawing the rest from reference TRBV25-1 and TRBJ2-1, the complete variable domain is EADIYQTPRYLVIGTGKKITLECSQTMGHDKMYWYQQDPGMELHLIHYSYGVNSTEKGDLSSESTVSRIRTEHFPLTLESARPSHTSQYLCASSSSRASSYNEQFFGPGTRLTVL.

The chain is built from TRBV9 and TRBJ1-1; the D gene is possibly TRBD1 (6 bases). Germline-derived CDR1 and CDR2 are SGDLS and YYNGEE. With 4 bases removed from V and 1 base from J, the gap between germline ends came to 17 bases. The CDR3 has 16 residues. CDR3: CASSILSTGSNTEAFF. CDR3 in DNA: TGTGCCAGCAGCATACTTTCGACAGGATCGAACACTGAAGCTTTCTTT.